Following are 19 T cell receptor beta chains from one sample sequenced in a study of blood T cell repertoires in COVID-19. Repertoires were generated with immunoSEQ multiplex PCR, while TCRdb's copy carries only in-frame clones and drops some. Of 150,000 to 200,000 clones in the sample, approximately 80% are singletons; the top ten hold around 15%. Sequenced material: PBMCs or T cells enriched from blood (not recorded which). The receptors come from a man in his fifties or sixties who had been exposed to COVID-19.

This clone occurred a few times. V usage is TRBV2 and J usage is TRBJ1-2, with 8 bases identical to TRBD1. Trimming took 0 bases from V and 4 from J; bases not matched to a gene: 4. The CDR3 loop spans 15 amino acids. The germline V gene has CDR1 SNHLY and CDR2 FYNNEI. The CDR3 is CASSEAQGASYGYTF. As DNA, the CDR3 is TGTGCCAGCAGTGAAGCGCAGGGGGCGAGCTATGGCTACACCTTC.

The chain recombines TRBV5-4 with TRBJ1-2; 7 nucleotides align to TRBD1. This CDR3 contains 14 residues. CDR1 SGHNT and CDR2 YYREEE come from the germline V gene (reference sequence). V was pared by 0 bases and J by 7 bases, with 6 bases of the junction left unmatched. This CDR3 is CASSLAKGAGGYTF. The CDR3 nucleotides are TGTGCCAGCAGCTTGGCTAAGGGGGCAGGTGGCTACACCTTC.

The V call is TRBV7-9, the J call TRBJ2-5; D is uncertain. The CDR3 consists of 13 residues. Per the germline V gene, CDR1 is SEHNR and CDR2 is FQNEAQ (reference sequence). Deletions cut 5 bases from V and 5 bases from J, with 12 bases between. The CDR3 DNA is TGTGCCAGCAGCCCACAACCCTTGGAGACCCAGTACTTC. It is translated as CASSPQPLETQYF.

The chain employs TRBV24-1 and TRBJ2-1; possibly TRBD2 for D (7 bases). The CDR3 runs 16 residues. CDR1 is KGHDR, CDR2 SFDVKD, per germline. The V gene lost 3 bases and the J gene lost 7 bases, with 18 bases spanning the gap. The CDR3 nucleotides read TGTGCCACCAGTGATAGGAGGGGGGGGGTTATTAATGAGCAGTTCTTC. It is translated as CATSDRRGGVINEQFF.

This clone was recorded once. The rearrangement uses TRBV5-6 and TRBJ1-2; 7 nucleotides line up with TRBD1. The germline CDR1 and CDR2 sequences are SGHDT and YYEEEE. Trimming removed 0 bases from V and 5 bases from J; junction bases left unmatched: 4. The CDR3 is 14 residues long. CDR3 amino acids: CASSLGPGGYGYTF. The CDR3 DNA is TGTGCCAGCAGCTTGGGACCAGGGGGGTATGGCTACACCTTC.

The CDR3 protein is CASSETSESYNEQFF. In DNA, the CDR3 is TGCGCCAGCAGTGAGACTAGCGAATCCTACAATGAGCAGTTCTTC. This chain connects TRBV10-1 to TRBJ2-1, with 7 bases fitting TRBD2. The CDR3 contains 15 residues. Losses at the gene ends were 2 bases for V and 1 base for J; bases not matched to a gene: 2. CDR1 is WNHNN, CDR2 SYGVQD, per germline (reference sequence).

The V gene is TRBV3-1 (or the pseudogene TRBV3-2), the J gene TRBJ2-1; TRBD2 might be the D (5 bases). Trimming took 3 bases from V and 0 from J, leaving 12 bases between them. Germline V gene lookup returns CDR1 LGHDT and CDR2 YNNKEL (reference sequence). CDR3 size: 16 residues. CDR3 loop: CASSQAGVSSYNEQFF. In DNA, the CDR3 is TGTGCCAGCAGCCAGGCGGGCGTTAGCTCCTACAATGAGCAGTTCTTC.

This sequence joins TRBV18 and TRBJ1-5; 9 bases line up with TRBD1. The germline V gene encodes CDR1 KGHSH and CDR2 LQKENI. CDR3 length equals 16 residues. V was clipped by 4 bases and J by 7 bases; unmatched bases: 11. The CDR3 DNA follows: TGTGCCAGCTCACGCGATGTGGGGACAGGGAGGCAGCCCCAGCATTTT. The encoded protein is CASSRDVGTGRQPQHF.

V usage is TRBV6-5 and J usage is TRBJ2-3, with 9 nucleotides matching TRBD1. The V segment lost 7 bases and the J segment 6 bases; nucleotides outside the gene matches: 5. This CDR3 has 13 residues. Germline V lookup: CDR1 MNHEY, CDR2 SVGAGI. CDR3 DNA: TGTGCCAGCACCCCAGGACAGGGGGATACGCAGTATTTT. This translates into CASTPGQGDTQYF.

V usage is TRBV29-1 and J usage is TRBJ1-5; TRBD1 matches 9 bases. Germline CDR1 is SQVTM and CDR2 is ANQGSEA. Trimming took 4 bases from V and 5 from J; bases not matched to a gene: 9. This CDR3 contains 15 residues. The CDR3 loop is CSVVPTGGPHQPQHF. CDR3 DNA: TGCAGCGTTGTTCCTACAGGGGGCCCGCATCAGCCCCAGCATTTT.

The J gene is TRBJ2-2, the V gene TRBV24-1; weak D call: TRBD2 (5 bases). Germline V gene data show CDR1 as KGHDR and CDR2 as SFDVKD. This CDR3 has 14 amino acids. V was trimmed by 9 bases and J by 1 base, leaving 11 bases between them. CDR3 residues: CATGRSGNTGELFF. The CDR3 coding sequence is TGTGCCACCGGGCGAAGCGGGAACACCGGGGAGCTGTTTTTT.

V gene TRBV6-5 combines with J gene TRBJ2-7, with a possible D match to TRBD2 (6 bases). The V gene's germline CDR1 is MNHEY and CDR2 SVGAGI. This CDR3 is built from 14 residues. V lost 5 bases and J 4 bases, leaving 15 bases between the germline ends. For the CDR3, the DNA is TGTGCCAGCAGTACCCCCGGGACTCTGTACGAGCAGTACTTC. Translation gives CASSTPGTLYEQYF.

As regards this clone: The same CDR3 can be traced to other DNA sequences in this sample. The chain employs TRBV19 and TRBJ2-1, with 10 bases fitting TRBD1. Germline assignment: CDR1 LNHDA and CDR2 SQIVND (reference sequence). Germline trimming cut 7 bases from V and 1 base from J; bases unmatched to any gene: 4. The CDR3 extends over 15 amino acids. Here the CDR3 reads CASTPDRGSYNEQFF. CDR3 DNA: TGTGCCAGTACCCCGGACAGGGGGTCCTACAATGAGCAGTTCTTC.

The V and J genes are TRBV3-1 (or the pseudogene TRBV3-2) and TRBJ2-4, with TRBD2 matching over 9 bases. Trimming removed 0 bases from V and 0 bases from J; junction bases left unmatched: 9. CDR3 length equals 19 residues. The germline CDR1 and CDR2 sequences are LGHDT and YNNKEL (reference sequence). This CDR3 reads CASSQEVAGAPLAKNIQYF. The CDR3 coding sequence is TGTGCCAGCAGCCAAGAGGTAGCGGGAGCCCCTTTAGCCAAAAACATTCAGTACTTC.

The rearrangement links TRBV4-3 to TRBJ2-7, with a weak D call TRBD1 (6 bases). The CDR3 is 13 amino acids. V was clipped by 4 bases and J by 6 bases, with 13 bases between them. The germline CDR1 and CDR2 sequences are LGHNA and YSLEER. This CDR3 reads CASSLVQGSEQYF. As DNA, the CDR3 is TGCGCCAGCAGCCTTGTACAGGGCTCCGAGCAGTACTTC.

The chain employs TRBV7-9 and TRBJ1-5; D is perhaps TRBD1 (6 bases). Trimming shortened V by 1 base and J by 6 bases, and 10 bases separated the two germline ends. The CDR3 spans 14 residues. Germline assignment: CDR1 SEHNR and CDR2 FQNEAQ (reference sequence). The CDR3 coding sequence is TGTGCCAGCAGCTTAGGGCCAGGGGTTCAGCCCCAGCATTTT. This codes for CASSLGPGVQPQHF.

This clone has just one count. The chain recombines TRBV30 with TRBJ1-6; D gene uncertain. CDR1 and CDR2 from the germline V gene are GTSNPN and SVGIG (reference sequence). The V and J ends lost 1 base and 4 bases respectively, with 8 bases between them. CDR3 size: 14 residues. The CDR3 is CAWSGADYNSPLHF. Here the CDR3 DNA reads TGTGCCTGGAGTGGGGCTGATTATAATTCACCCCTCCACTTT.

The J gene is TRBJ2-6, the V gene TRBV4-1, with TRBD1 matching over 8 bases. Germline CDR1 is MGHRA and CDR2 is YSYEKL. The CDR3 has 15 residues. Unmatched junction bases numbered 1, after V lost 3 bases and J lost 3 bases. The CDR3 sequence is CASSHRGLGANVLTF. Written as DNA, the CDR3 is TGCGCCAGCAGCCACAGGGGGCTTGGGGCCAACGTCCTGACTTTC.

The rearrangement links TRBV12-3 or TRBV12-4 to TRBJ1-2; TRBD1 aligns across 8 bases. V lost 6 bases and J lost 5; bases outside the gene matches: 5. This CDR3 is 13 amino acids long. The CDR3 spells CASSRDRTYGYTF. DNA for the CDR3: TGTGCCAGCAGCCGGGACAGGACTTATGGCTACACCTTC.